These 5 T cell receptor beta chains came from one sample sequenced in a study of cytomegalovirus exposure and HLA in healthy donors. PCR was performed using 60 Vbeta and 13 Jbeta primers. TCRdb keeps only in-frame clones here, not all; method: immunoSEQ multiplex PCR. The table lists fewer than 200,000 clones, about 80% of them singletons. What was sequenced was PBMCs. The receptor set was obtained from a man between 25 and 39 years old in good health and CMV-seropositive.

The chain recombines TRBV19 with TRBJ2-5, with 8 bases identical to TRBD2. V gave up 5 bases and J gave up 4 bases; unmatched junction bases: 6. The germline CDR1 and CDR2 sequences are LNHDA and SQIVND (reference sequence). CDR3 size: 14 residues. CDR3 nucleotides: TGTGCCAGTAGTTCTCGAGGACTAGCAGAGACCCAGTACTTC. Its translation: CASSSRGLAETQYF.

The chain couples TRBV2 to TRBJ2-2, with D possibly TRBD2 on 5 matching bases. Germline values: CDR1 SNHLY, CDR2 FYNNEI. V was pared by 4 bases and J by 1 base, with 7 bases between. The CDR3 length is 14 residues. The CDR3 is CASSGRKNTGELFF. In DNA, the CDR3 is TGTGCCAGCAGTGGGAGGAAGAACACCGGGGAGCTGTTTTTT.

V gene TRBV11-2 combines with J gene TRBJ1-2; a possible D gene is TRBD1 (5 bases). V was trimmed by 5 bases and J by 4 bases, leaving 11 bases between them. The CDR3 is 13 residues long. Germline lookup yields CDR1 SGHAT and CDR2 FQNNGV. CDR3 sequence: CASSPLTVYGYTF. The CDR3 region has the DNA TGTGCCAGCAGCCCCTTGACAGTCTATGGCTACACCTTC.

The CDR3 loop reads CASSSLAGGQETQYF. Here the CDR3 DNA reads TGTGCCAGCAGTTCCCTCGCGGGGGGGCAGGAGACCCAGTACTTC. The V and J genes are TRBV28 and TRBJ2-5; TRBD2 matches 9 bases. Unmatched junction bases numbered 8, after V lost 4 bases and J lost 5 bases. The CDR3 length is 15 residues. Germline CDR1 and CDR2: MDHEN and SYDVKM.

The V call is TRBV5-1, the J call TRBJ1-6, with 11 nucleotides matching TRBD1. CDR1 SGHRS and CDR2 YFSETQ come from the germline V gene. The CDR3 sequence is 14 residues long. The V segment lost 5 bases and the J segment 8 bases; nucleotides outside the gene matches: 3. CDR3 protein: CASRVGQGDSPLHF. The CDR3 DNA reads as TGCGCCAGCAGAGTGGGACAGGGGGATTCACCCCTCCACTTT.